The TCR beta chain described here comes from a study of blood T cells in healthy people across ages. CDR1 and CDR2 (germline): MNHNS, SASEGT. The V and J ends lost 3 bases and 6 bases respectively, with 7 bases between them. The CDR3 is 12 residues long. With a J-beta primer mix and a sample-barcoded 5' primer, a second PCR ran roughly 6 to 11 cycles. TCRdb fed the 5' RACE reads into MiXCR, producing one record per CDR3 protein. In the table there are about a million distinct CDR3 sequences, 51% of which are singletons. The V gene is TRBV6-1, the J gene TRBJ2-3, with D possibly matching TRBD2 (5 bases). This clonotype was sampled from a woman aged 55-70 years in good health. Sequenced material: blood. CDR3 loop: CASSDTSDTQYF. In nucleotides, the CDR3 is TGTGCCAGCAGTGATACTAGTGATACGCAGTATTTT.